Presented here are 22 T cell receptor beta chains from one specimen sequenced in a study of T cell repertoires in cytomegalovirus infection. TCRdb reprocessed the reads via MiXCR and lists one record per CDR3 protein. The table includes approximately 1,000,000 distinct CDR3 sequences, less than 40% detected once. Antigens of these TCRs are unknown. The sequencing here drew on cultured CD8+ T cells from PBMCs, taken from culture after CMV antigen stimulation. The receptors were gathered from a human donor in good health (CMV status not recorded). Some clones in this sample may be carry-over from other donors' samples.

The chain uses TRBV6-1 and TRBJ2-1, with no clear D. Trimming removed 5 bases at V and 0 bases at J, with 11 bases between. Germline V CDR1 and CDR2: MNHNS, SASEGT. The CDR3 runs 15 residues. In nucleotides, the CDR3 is TGTGCCAGCAGTTTTAGTCAGAGCTCCTACAATGAGCAGTTCTTC. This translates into CASSFSQSSYNEQFF.

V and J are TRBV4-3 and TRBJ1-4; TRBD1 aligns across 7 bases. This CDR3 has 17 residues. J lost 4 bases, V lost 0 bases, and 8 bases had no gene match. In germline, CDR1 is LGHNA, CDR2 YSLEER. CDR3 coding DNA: TGCGCCAGCAGCCAAGATAAATCGGGACAGTTTAATGAAAAACTGTTTTTT. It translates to CASSQDKSGQFNEKLFF.

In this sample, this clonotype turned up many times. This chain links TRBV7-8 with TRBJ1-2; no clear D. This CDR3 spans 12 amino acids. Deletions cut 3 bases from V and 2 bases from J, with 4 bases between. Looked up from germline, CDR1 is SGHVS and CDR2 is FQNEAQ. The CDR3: CASSLLNYGYTF. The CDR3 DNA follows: TGTGCCAGCAGCTTGCTCAACTATGGCTACACCTTC.

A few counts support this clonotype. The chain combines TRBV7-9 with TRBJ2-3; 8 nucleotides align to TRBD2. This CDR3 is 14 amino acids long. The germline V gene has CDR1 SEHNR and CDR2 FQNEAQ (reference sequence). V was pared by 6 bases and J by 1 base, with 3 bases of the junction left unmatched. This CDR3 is CASRSTSGTDTQYF. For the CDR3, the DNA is TGTGCCAGCAGATCGACTAGCGGCACAGATACGCAGTATTTT. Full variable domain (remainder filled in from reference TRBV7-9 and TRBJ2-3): DTGVSQNPRHKITKRGQNVTFRCDPISEHNRLYWYRQTLGQGPEFLTYFQNEAQLEKSRLLSDRFSAERPKGSFSTLEIQRTEQGDSAMYLCASRSTSGTDTQYFGPGTRLTVL.

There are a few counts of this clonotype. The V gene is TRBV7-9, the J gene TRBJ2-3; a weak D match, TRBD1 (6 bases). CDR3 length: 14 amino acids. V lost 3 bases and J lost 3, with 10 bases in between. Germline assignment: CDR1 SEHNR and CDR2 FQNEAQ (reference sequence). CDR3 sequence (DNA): TGTGCCAGCAGCTTTGAGGGGGAAACAGATACGCAGTATTTT. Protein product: CASSFEGETDTQYF.

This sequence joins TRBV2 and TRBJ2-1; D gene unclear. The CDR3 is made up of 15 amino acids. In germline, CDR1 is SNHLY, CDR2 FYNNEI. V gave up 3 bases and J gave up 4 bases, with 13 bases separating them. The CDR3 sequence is CASSDKGNLYNEQFF. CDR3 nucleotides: TGTGCCAGCAGTGATAAAGGGAACTTATACAATGAGCAGTTCTTC.

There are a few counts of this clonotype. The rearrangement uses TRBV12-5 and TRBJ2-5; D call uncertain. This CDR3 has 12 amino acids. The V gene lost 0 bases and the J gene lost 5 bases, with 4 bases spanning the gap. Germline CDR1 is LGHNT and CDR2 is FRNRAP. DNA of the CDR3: TGTGCTAGTGGTTTGGTACCCGAGACCCAGTACTTC. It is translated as CASGLVPETQYF.

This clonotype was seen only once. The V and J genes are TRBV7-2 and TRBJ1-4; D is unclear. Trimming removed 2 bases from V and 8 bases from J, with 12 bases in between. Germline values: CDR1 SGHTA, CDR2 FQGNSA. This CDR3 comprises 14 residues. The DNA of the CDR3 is TGTGCCAGCAGCTTAAGCCACCTGGAAGAAAAACTGTTTTTT. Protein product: CASSLSHLEEKLFF.

CDR3: CASSIILRGGIGTDTQYF. Written as DNA, the CDR3 is TGTGCCAGCAGCATTATATTGCGGGGGGGGATAGGCACAGATACGCAGTATTTT. The rearrangement uses TRBV28 and TRBJ2-3; 9 bases match TRBD2. The junction had 14 bases not matched to a gene; V was cut back by 6 bases and J by 1 base. Germline V lookup: CDR1 MDHEN, CDR2 SYDVKM. This CDR3 spans 18 amino acids.

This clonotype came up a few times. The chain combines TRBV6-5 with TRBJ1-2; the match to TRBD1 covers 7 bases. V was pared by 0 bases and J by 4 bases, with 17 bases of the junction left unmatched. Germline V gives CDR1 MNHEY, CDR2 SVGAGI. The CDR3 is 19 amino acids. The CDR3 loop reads CASSYSNPSSTGRGYGYTF. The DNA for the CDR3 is TGTGCCAGCAGTTACTCGAACCCCTCCTCGACAGGGAGGGGCTATGGCTACACCTTC.

The CDR3, as DNA: TGTGCCAGCAGTTTACCATATGGCTACACCTTC. Its translation is CASSLPYGYTF. This chain links TRBV7-9 with TRBJ1-2, with D unclear. This CDR3 comprises 11 residues. Per the germline V gene, CDR1 is SEHNR and CDR2 is FQNEAQ (reference sequence). V lost 6 bases and J 5 bases, leaving 7 bases between the germline ends. The full variable domain, its missing parts supplied by reference TRBV7-9 and TRBJ1-2, is DTGVSQNPRHKITKRGQNVTFRCDPISEHNRLYWYRQTLGQGPEFLTYFQNEAQLEKSRLLSDRFSAERPKGSFSTLEIQRTEQGDSAMYLCASSLPYGYTFGSGTRLTVV.

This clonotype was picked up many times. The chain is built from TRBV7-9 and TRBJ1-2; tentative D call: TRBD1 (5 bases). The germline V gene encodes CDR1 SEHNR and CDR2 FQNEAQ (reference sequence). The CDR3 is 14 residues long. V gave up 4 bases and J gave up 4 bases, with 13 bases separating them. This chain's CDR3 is CASSSDDSFYGYTF. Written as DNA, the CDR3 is TGTGCCAGCAGCTCAGACGACAGTTTCTATGGCTACACCTTC.

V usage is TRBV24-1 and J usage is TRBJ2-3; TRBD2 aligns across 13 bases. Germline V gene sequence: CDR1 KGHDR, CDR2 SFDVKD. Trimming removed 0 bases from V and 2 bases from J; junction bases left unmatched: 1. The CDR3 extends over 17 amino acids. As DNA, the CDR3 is TGTGCCACCAGTGATTTGGGACTAGCGGGGGACACAGATACGCAGTATTTT. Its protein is CATSDLGLAGDTDTQYF.

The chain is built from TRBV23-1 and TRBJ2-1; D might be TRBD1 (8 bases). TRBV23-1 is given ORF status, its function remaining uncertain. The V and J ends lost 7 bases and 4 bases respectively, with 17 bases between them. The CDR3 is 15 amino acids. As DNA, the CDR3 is TGCGCCAGCAAACAAGCGGGACAGGAGTACAATGAGCAGTTCTTC. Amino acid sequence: CASKQAGQEYNEQFF.

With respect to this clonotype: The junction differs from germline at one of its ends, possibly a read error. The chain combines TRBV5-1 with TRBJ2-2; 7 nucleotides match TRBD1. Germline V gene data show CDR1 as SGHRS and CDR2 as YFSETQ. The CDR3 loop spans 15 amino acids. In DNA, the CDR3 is TGTGCCAGCAGCTTCGGGGACAGGAACACCGGGGAGCTGTTTTTT. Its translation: CASSFGDRNTGELFF.

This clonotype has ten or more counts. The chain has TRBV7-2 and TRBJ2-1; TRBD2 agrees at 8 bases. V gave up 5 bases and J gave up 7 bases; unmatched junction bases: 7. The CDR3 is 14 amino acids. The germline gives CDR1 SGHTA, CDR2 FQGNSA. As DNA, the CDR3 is TGTGCCAGCAGCCCGGGACTAGAGTATAATGAGCAGTTCTTC. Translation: CASSPGLEYNEQFF.

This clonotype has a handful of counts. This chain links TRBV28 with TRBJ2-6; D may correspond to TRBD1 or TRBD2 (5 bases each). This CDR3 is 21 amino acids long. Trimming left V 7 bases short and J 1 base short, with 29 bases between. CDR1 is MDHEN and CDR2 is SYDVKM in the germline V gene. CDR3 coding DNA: TGTGCCAGCACCCAGTTTACCGGGGCCCGGGGCGGTTATTCTGGGGCCAACGTCCTGACTTTC. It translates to CASTQFTGARGGYSGANVLTF.

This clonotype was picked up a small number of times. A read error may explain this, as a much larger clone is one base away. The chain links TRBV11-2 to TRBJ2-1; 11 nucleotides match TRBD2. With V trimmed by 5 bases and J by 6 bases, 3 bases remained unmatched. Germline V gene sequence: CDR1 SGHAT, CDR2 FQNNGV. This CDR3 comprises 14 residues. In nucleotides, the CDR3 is TGTGCCAGCAGCAATAGCGGGGGGGCCAATGAGCAGTTCTTC. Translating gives CASSNSGGANEQFF. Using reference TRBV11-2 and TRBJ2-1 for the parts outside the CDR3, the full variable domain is EAGVAQSPRYKIIEKRQSVAFWCNPISGHATLYWYQQILGQGPKLLIQFQNNGVVDDSQLPKDRFSAERLKGVDSTLKIQPAKLEDSAVYLCASSNSGGANEQFFGPGTRLTVL.

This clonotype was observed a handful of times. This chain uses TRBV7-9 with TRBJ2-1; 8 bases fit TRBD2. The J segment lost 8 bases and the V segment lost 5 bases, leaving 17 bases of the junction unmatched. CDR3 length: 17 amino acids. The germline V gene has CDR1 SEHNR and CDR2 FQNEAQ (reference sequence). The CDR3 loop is CASSPQRGSRRADEQFF. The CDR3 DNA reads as TGTGCCAGCAGCCCTCAGCGGGGGAGCCGCAGGGCGGATGAGCAGTTCTTC.

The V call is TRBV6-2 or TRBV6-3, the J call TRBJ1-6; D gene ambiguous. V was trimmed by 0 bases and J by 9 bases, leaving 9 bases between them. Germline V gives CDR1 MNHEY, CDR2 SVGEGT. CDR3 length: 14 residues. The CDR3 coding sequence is TGTGCCAGCAGTTACTCGACGGCCAGTTCACCCCTCCACTTT. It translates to CASSYSTASSPLHF.

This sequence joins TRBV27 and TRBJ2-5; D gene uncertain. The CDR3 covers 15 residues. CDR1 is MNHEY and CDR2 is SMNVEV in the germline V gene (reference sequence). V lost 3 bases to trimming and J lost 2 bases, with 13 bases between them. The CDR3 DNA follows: TGTGCCAGCAGTTTCTTTTCCGCACCTCAAGAGACCCAGTACTTC. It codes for CASSFFSAPQETQYF.

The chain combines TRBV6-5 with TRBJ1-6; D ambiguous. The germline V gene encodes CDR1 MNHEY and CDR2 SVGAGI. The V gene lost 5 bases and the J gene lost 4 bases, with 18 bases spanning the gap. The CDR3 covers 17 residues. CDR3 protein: CASSQSWVLSYNSPLHF. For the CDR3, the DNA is TGTGCCAGCAGTCAAAGTTGGGTACTTTCATATAATTCACCCCTCCACTTT.